This passage covers 32 T cell receptor beta chains from one sample sequenced in a study of blood T cell repertoires in COVID-19. The table came from immunoSEQ multiplex PCR; TCRdb's copy has only in-frame clones and leaves some out. The sample includes 50,000 to 70,000 clones, around 84% seen only once; the top ten take 7.4%. The material sequenced was peripheral blood. All receptors derive from a human donor with active COVID-19. The donor label of this sample is uncertain.

J is TRBJ1-1 and V is TRBV6-2 or TRBV6-3; D is ambiguous. Germline V gene sequence: CDR1 MNHEY, CDR2 SVGEGT. The CDR3 sequence is 13 residues long. V shed 4 bases and J shed 8 bases, with 14 bases lying between them. The CDR3 region has the DNA TGTGCCAGCAGTTTCCTAAACGACAACGAAGCTTTCTTT. Translation: CASSFLNDNEAFF.

The rearrangement links TRBV18 to TRBJ2-2; D not resolved. The length of the CDR3 is 12 residues. The ends were cut back, 3 bases at V and 6 bases at J, with 5 bases in the middle. Germline CDR1 is KGHSH and CDR2 is LQKENI. CDR3 amino acids: CASSPSPGELFF. The CDR3 DNA reads as TGTGCCAGCTCACCCTCTCCCGGGGAGCTGTTTTTT. The whole variable domain, remainder taken from reference TRBV18 and TRBJ2-2, is NAGVMQNPRHLVRRRGQEARLRCSPMKGHSHVYWYRQLPEEGLKFMVYLQKENIIDESGMPKERFSAEFPKEGPSILRIQQVVRGDSAAYFCASSPSPGELFFGEGSRLTVL.

The genes are TRBV14 and TRBJ2-1, with 8 positions matching TRBD1. Looked up from germline, CDR1 is SGHDN and CDR2 is FVKESK. This CDR3 comprises 16 residues. V was clipped by 5 bases and J by 3 bases; unmatched bases: 9. The CDR3, as DNA: TGTGCCAGCAGCTCTCCCGGACAGGGACTCTACAATGAGCAGTTCTTC. Protein: CASSSPGQGLYNEQFF.

This chain links TRBV15 with TRBJ1-1; TRBD1 matches at 7 bases. Per the germline V gene, CDR1 is LNHNV and CDR2 is YYDKDF (reference sequence). This CDR3 spans 14 amino acids. Trimming at V came to 3 bases and at J to 7 bases, leaving 8 bases not matched to a gene. CDR3 region: CATSRVTGAGEAFF. CDR3 bases: TGTGCCACCAGCAGGGTTACAGGGGCTGGTGAAGCTTTCTTT.

This chain joins TRBV28 and TRBJ1-4; D may be TRBD1 (6 bases). This CDR3 has 15 residues. Germline CDR1 and CDR2: MDHEN and SYDVKM. V shed 2 bases and J shed 8 bases, with 15 bases lying between them. In DNA, the CDR3 is TGTGCCAGCAGTTTAGGGGGGGCTACTCGGGAAAAACTGTTTTTT. Its translation is CASSLGGATREKLFF.

In its sample, this clone was seen once. V gene TRBV5-6 combines with J gene TRBJ1-2; 8 nucleotides match TRBD1. The CDR3 spans 15 residues. Germline CDR1 reads SGHDT; CDR2 reads YYEEEE. The trim removed 3 bases at V and 4 bases at J, leaving 8 bases unmatched. CDR3 bases: TGTGCCAGCAGCTGGGTATCCGGGACAGGCTATGGCTACACCTTC. It encodes CASSWVSGTGYGYTF.

The chain uses TRBV6-5 and TRBJ2-7; a possible D gene is TRBD1 (6 bases). Trimming pared 6 bases from V and 0 bases from J, leaving 15 bases between. The CDR3 spans 15 residues. CDR1 and CDR2 (germline): MNHEY, SVGAGI. CDR3 in DNA: TGTGCCAGCAGCCCAGGGGACGTGAGCTCCTACGAGCAGTACTTC. Translated, it gives CASSPGDVSSYEQYF.

The chain combines TRBV5-4 with TRBJ1-2; D might be TRBD1 (5 bases). Trimming left V 4 bases short and J 7 bases short, with 14 bases between. The CDR3 has 13 residues. The germline V gene has CDR1 SGHNT and CDR2 YYREEE (reference sequence). DNA of the CDR3: TGTGCCAGCAGCACCCCGACAGAACGTGGCTACACCTTC. It yields the protein CASSTPTERGYTF.

J is TRBJ1-1 and V is TRBV6-1; 7 bases are a match to TRBD1. The germline CDR1 and CDR2 sequences are MNHNS and SASEGT. J was trimmed by 1 base and V by 4 bases; bases with no gene match: 9. The CDR3 consists of 16 residues. The CDR3 coding sequence is TGTGCCAGCAGTGCAGACAGGGAAAGTAGGAACACTGAAGCTTTCTTT. Translating gives CASSADRESRNTEAFF.

The V and J genes are TRBV7-9 and TRBJ2-7; TRBD1 matches 7 bases. The CDR3 consists of 15 residues. Germline V lookup: CDR1 SEHNR, CDR2 FQNEAQ (reference sequence). The junction had 12 bases not matched to a gene; V was cut back by 5 bases and J by 5 bases. Here the CDR3 DNA reads TGTGCCAGCAGCCATTCCCGGACAGGATTCCACGAGCAGTACTTC. Its translation is CASSHSRTGFHEQYF. The whole variable domain, remainder taken from reference TRBV7-9 and TRBJ2-7, is DTGVSQNPRHKITKRGQNVTFRCDPISEHNRLYWYRQTLGQGPEFLTYFQNEAQLEKSRLLSDRFSAERPKGSFSTLEIQRTEQGDSAMYLCASSHSRTGFHEQYFGPGTRLTVT.

The table lists this clone with a few counts. The chain recombines TRBV6-4 with TRBJ1-2; D is undetermined. Trimming cost V 3 bases and J 8 bases, with 31 bases left between them. Germline lookup yields CDR1 MRHNA and CDR2 SNTAGT. The CDR3 runs to 19 residues. This CDR3 reads CASSERSQGFGDPSRGYTF. In nucleotides, the CDR3 is TGTGCCAGCAGTGAAAGATCCCAAGGATTCGGGGATCCCTCGAGGGGCTACACCTTC.

The rearrangement joins TRBV15 to TRBJ1-6; D remains unclear. The CDR3 extends over 18 amino acids. The V end lost 0 bases, the J end lost 10 bases, and 22 bases lay between the germline ends. Germline CDR1 reads LNHNV; CDR2 reads YYDKDF (reference sequence). CDR3 protein: CATSRDRAGGGRFSPLHF. As DNA, the CDR3 is TGTGCCACCAGCAGAGATAGGGCTGGAGGAGGGCGGTTCTCACCCCTCCACTTT.

This clone was seen only a few times. The V call is TRBV6-2 or TRBV6-3, the J call TRBJ2-1; the match to TRBD2 covers 12 bases. Trimming cost V 0 bases and J 8 bases; bases outside gene matches: 5. The CDR3 loop spans 16 amino acids. Germline CDR1 and CDR2: MNHEY and SVGEGT. CDR3 region: CASSYSMASGGDEQFF. The DNA for the CDR3 is TGTGCCAGCAGTTACTCGATGGCTAGCGGGGGGGATGAGCAGTTCTTC.

This clone was picked up one time. CDR3 sequence reads: CSVGGGLHNEQFF. DNA for the CDR3: TGCAGCGTTGGCGGGGGGCTCCACAATGAGCAGTTCTTC. The chain is built from TRBV29-1 and TRBJ2-1; 8 bases map to TRBD2. This CDR3 comprises 13 residues. Germline V gives CDR1 SQVTM, CDR2 ANQGSEA. V dropped 4 bases and J dropped 5; count of bases not matched to a gene: 4.

CDR3 nucleotide sequence: TGCGCCAGCAGCCCGGGACAGGGAGACGAGCAGTACTTC. Its translation is CASSPGQGDEQYF. The chain combines TRBV5-1 with TRBJ2-7; 9 positions agree with TRBD1. After removal of 4 bases from V and 5 bases from J, the junction contained 4 bases not matched to a gene. Per germline, CDR1 SGHRS and CDR2 YFSETQ. The CDR3 runs to 13 residues.

This chain links TRBV18 with TRBJ2-2, with 9 bases identical to TRBD2. Germline V gene lookup returns CDR1 KGHSH and CDR2 LQKENI. This CDR3 comprises 15 residues. The ends lost 1 base at V and 7 bases at J; junction bases unmatched: 4. The CDR3 protein is CASSPQGLAFGELFF. DNA for the CDR3: TGTGCCAGCTCACCACAAGGACTAGCGTTCGGGGAGCTGTTTTTT.

The V and J genes are TRBV4-2 and TRBJ2-7, with D possibly TRBD2 on 6 matching bases. The CDR3 spans 20 residues. V lost 0 bases, J lost 3 bases, and 27 bases lay in between. CDR1 LGHNA and CDR2 YNFKEQ come from the germline V gene. This CDR3 reads CASSQDGGRLGGNLGYEQYF. In DNA, the CDR3 is TGTGCCAGCAGCCAAGATGGAGGCCGTTTGGGGGGAAATCTTGGCTACGAGCAGTACTTC.

The chain recombines TRBV19 with TRBJ2-1; TRBD2 agrees at 15 bases. The trim removed 8 bases at V and 4 bases at J, leaving 9 bases unmatched. CDR1 LNHDA and CDR2 SQIVND come from the germline V gene (reference sequence). The CDR3 loop spans 17 amino acids. The CDR3 DNA sequence: TGTGCCAGTCGGACTAGCGGGAGGGCCAATGGGTACAATGAGCAGTTCTTC. Amino acids: CASRTSGRANGYNEQFF. Full variable domain (rest looked up from reference TRBV19 and TRBJ2-1): DGGITQSPKYLFRKEGQNVTLSCEQNLNHDAMYWYRQDPGQGLRLIYYSQIVNDFQKGDIAEGYSVSREKKESFPLTVTSAQKNPTAFYLCASRTSGRANGYNEQFFGPGTRLTVL.

The rearrangement links TRBV5-4 to TRBJ2-7; D remains unclear. The V gene's germline CDR1 is SGHNT and CDR2 YYREEE (reference sequence). The ends were cut back, 1 base at V and 5 bases at J, with 13 bases in the middle. The CDR3 length is 14 residues. The CDR3 region is CASSLYEARDEQYF. Written as DNA, the CDR3 is TGTGCCAGCAGCTTGTATGAGGCGAGAGACGAGCAGTACTTC.

CDR3 nucleotides: TGTGCCAGCAGTTCAGAGCGGTTCACAGATACGCAGTATTTT. This codes for CASSSERFTDTQYF. The chain is built from TRBV27 and TRBJ2-3; weak D call: TRBD2 (5 bases). Trimming shortened V by 4 bases and J by 2 bases, and 10 bases separated the two germline ends. This CDR3 has 14 residues. Per germline, CDR1 MNHEY and CDR2 SMNVEV (reference sequence).

The chain has TRBV5-1 and TRBJ1-6, with TRBD1 as a possible D gene (6 bases). CDR3 length: 15 residues. Trimming took off 5 bases at V and 7 bases at J, with 16 bases between the two ends. Germline V lookup: CDR1 SGHRS, CDR2 YFSETQ. The DNA for the CDR3 is TGCGCCAGCAGATCATCAATTACAGGGAATTCACCCCTCCACTTT. This encodes CASRSSITGNSPLHF.

The chain has TRBV5-1 and TRBJ2-4; 14 positions match TRBD2. In germline, CDR1 is SGHRS, CDR2 YFSETQ. J lost 3 bases, V lost 4 bases, and 15 bases had no gene match. There are 20 residues in the CDR3. The CDR3 region is CASSPDHRLAGGVGKNIQYF. The CDR3 DNA is TGCGCCAGCAGCCCGGACCACCGACTAGCGGGGGGGGTTGGCAAAAACATTCAGTACTTC.

This rearrangement joins TRBV9 to TRBJ1-5; maybe TRBD1 (6 bases). The CDR3 contains 13 residues. In germline, CDR1 is SGDLS, CDR2 YYNGEE. V lost 4 bases and J lost 3, with 8 bases in between. DNA of the CDR3: TGTGCCAGCAGCCGGGACACCAATCAGCCCCAGCATTTT. Amino acids: CASSRDTNQPQHF. The complete variable domain, with remaining parts taken from reference TRBV9 and TRBJ1-5, reads DSGVTQTPKHLITATGQRVTLRCSPRSGDLSVYWYQQSLDQGLQFLIQYYNGEERAKGNILERFSAQQFPDLHSELNLSSLELGDSALYFCASSRDTNQPQHFGDGTRLSIL.

The V gene is TRBV6-1, the J gene TRBJ1-5; D is uncertain. From germline, CDR1 is MNHNS and CDR2 SASEGT. The V and J ends lost 0 bases and 0 bases respectively, with 6 bases between them. The CDR3 extends over 15 amino acids. The CDR3 protein is CASSEASVSNQPQHF. Written as DNA, the CDR3 is TGTGCCAGCAGTGAAGCATCAGTTAGCAATCAGCCCCAGCATTTT.

V and J are TRBV6-2 or TRBV6-3 and TRBJ2-7; D not resolved. V was trimmed by 5 bases and J by 1 base, leaving 6 bases between them. CDR1 and CDR2 (germline): MNHEY, SVGEGT. CDR3 length: 12 amino acids. CDR3 loop: CASSIQSYEQYF. In nucleotides, the CDR3 is TGTGCCAGCAGTATACAGTCCTACGAGCAGTACTTC.

This clone came up once. This chain joins TRBV27 and TRBJ1-2, with D perhaps matching TRBD1 (6 bases). The CDR3 spans 14 residues. V was pared by 5 bases and J by 5 bases, with 15 bases between. CDR1 MNHEY and CDR2 SMNVEV come from the germline V gene (reference sequence). CDR3 loop: CASSPMGAKYGYTF. CDR3 coding DNA: TGTGCCAGCAGTCCGATGGGGGCGAAGTATGGCTACACCTTC.

CDR3 coding DNA: TGTGCCAGCCGAAGGCAGACAGGGAAGGCCTACGAGCAGTACTTC. It is translated as CASRRQTGKAYEQYF. The chain is built from TRBV6-5 and TRBJ2-7, with 7 bases that match TRBD1. V gave up 8 bases and J gave up 2 bases; unmatched junction bases: 12. This CDR3 has 15 amino acids. Germline CDR1 is MNHEY and CDR2 is SVGAGI.

The V call is TRBV19, the J call TRBJ1-1; possible D gene TRBD1, 5 bases. The germline gives CDR1 LNHDA, CDR2 SQIVND (reference sequence). V shed 3 bases and J shed 3 bases, with 14 bases lying between them. This CDR3 is 15 amino acids long. In DNA form, the CDR3 reads TGTGCCAGTAGTATGCAGGGAAGCCTCGACACTGAAGCTTTCTTT. It translates to CASSMQGSLDTEAFF.

The gene calls are TRBV5-1 and TRBJ2-1, with TRBD2 as a possible D gene (5 bases). Germline lookup yields CDR1 SGHRS and CDR2 YFSETQ. The CDR3 runs 15 residues. Trimming took 0 bases from V and 7 from J, leaving 14 bases between them. In DNA, the CDR3 is TGCGCCAGCAGCTTGGGTTACGGGGTAGCGAATGAGCAGTTCTTC. Translation: CASSLGYGVANEQFF.

The chain links TRBV27 to TRBJ2-7; possibly TRBD2 for D (7 bases). Trimming removed 3 bases at V and 0 bases at J, with 9 bases between. Germline V lookup: CDR1 MNHEY, CDR2 SMNVEV (reference sequence). The CDR3 consists of 14 residues. The CDR3 nucleotides read TGTGCCAGCAGTTTCCGGGGGGCCTCCTACGAGCAGTACTTC. It is translated as CASSFRGASYEQYF.

The rearrangement links TRBV6-5 to TRBJ2-2, with D possibly being TRBD1 (6 bases). The germline gives CDR1 MNHEY, CDR2 SVGAGI. The V end was cut by 6 bases, the J end by 1 base, with 9 bases between. CDR3 length: 14 amino acids. The CDR3: CASSRTENTGELFF. Written as DNA, the CDR3 is TGTGCCAGCAGCCGGACAGAGAACACCGGGGAGCTGTTTTTT.

This clone showed up just once. The chain has TRBV19 and TRBJ1-5; D ambiguous. This CDR3 region has 13 residues. Trimming took off 1 base at V and 6 bases at J, with 7 bases between the two ends. Germline V gene data show CDR1 as LNHDA and CDR2 as SQIVND (reference sequence). Written as DNA, the CDR3 is TGTGCCAGTAGTATAGGAGGAGTTCAGCCCCAGCATTTT. Translated: CASSIGGVQPQHF.